The 26 T cell receptor beta chains in this list originate from one sample, sequenced in a study of human T cells and chemical hapten exposure. Sample time point: patch test 1, 2 weeks after DPC sensitization. Noted treatment: therapeutic diphenylcyclopropenone sensitization with weekly scalp DPC. TCRdb used MiXCR to reprocess the RACE reads, holding one entry per CDR3 protein. The repertoire holds approximately 340,000 distinct CDR3 sequences, under 8% seen once, with more than 7% in the top ten. Specimen: whole blood, collected in connection with sensitization to the hapten diphenylcyclopropenone (DPC). These receptors were taken from a woman in her late teens or twenties with alopecia areata. Some clones in this sample may be carry-over from other donors' samples.

A remark on this clonotype: A much more abundant neighbour one base away suggests this may be a read error. The chain has TRBV29-1 and TRBJ2-5; D is possibly TRBD1 (6 bases). The CDR3 length is 13 residues. Germline-derived CDR1 and CDR2 are SQVTM and ANQGSEA. The CDR3 protein is CSTAPGAIESQYF. DNA of the CDR3: TGCAGCACTGCCCCAGGGGCGATAGAGTCCCAGTACTTC. The whole variable domain, filled in from reference TRBV29-1 and TRBJ2-5, reads SAVISQKPSRDICQRGTSLTIQCQVDSQVTMMFWYRQQPGQSLTLIATANQGSEATYESGFVIDKFPISRPNLTFSTLTVSNMSPEDSSIYLCSTAPGAIESQYFGPGTRLLVL.

The CDR3 bases are TGTGCCAGCAGTGAAGTGAAAGCAGGGAGCTCCTACGAGCAGTACTTC. This encodes CASSEVKAGSSYEQYF. The chain employs TRBV6-1 and TRBJ2-7; D may match TRBD1 or TRBD2 (5 bases each). V dropped 1 base and J dropped 0 bases, with 13 bases sitting between them. The CDR3 contains 16 residues. Per germline, CDR1 MNHNS and CDR2 SASEGT.

The rearrangement links TRBV28 to TRBJ2-1; 8 bases map to TRBD1. Per the germline V gene, CDR1 is MDHEN and CDR2 is SYDVKM. The V and J ends lost 5 bases and 2 bases, in that order; junction bases with no gene match: 5. The CDR3 covers 15 residues. Here the CDR3 DNA reads TGTGCCAGCAGTGATCCAGGGGGCACCTACAATGAGCAGTTCTTC. It yields the protein CASSDPGGTYNEQFF.

This clonotype was counted at least ten times. The rearrangement uses TRBV10-3 and TRBJ2-3; D perhaps matches TRBD2 (6 bases). The germline V gene encodes CDR1 ENHRY and CDR2 SYGVKD. V shed 6 bases and J shed 1 base, with 8 bases lying between them. The CDR3 consists of 13 residues. The CDR3: CAIRERGTDTQYF. The CDR3 DNA follows: TGTGCCATCAGAGAGCGGGGCACAGATACGCAGTATTTT.

In its sample, this clonotype was seen many times. The CDR3 DNA follows: TGCAGTGCTAGTAACACTAATGAAAAACTGTTTTTT. Protein product: CSASNTNEKLFF. This sequence joins TRBV20-1 and TRBJ1-4; D uncertain. Germline CDR1 reads DFQATT; CDR2 reads SNEGSKA (reference sequence). The CDR3 extends over 12 amino acids. Trimming shortened V by 3 bases and J by 2 bases, and 4 bases separated the two germline ends.

This clonotype has just a few counts. The rearrangement links TRBV5-1 to TRBJ2-7, with D uncertain. Trimming cost V 2 bases and J 2 bases, with 14 bases left between them. The V gene's germline CDR1 is SGHRS and CDR2 YFSETQ. The CDR3 extends over 15 amino acids. CDR3 sequence reads: CASSFDSGETYEQYF. In DNA form, the CDR3 reads TGCGCCAGCAGCTTCGATTCAGGTGAAACCTACGAGCAGTACTTC.

The sample holds a few counts of this clonotype. The chain is built from TRBV5-6 and TRBJ2-7; a weak D match, TRBD2 (5 bases). Trimming shortened V by 2 bases and J by 2 bases, and 23 bases separated the two germline ends. Germline CDR1 SGHDT, CDR2 YYEEEE. The length of the CDR3 is 18 residues. CDR3 coding DNA: TGTGCCAGCAGCTTTGGGAATCAAGCGGTGGTGGTGCCCTACGAGCAGTACTTC. Translated: CASSFGNQAVVVPYEQYF.

This clonotype was counted many times. This chain links TRBV6-6 with TRBJ1-4; D is uncertain. This CDR3 is built from 12 residues. Germline loops: CDR1 MNHNY, CDR2 SVGAGI (reference sequence). V lost 4 bases and J lost 11, with 11 bases in between. CDR3 loop: CASSSPGGKLFF. CDR3 sequence (DNA): TGTGCCAGCAGTTCCCCTGGAGGGAAACTGTTTTTT.

This clonotype was observed many times. V usage is TRBV5-4 and J usage is TRBJ2-5; D not resolved. This CDR3 region has 11 residues. The germline V gene encodes CDR1 SGHNT and CDR2 YYREEE (reference sequence). With 1 base removed from V and 9 bases from J, the gap between germline ends came to 7 bases. CDR3 sequence (DNA): TGTGCCAGCAGCTTGTCCGATGCCCAGTACTTC. Translation gives CASSLSDAQYF.

The chain recombines TRBV6-1 with TRBJ1-6, with D hard to call. The CDR3 loop spans 15 amino acids. Germline V CDR1 and CDR2: MNHNS, SASEGT. The V gene lost 8 bases and the J gene lost 7 bases, with 18 bases spanning the gap. For the CDR3, the DNA is TGTGCCAGCCTTCCCCCCGGGATGGTAAATTCACCCCTCCACTTT. It is translated as CASLPPGMVNSPLHF.

This clonotype was counted a few times. This sequence joins TRBV11-3 and TRBJ2-7; D is unresolved. Trimming stripped 1 base from V and 4 bases from J, with 8 bases between. Germline assignment: CDR1 SGHNT and CDR2 YENEEA. The CDR3 length is 13 residues. CDR3: CASSLGVEYEQYF. CDR3 DNA sequence: TGTGCCAGCAGCTTAGGGGTAGAATACGAGCAGTACTTC.

Only a few counts were recorded for this clonotype. J is TRBJ2-5 and V is TRBV10-3, with D possibly matching TRBD1 (6 bases). The germline V and J ends were trimmed by 3 bases and 3 bases, with 8 bases remaining between them. The length of the CDR3 is 13 residues. Germline values: CDR1 ENHRY, CDR2 SYGVKD. CDR3 in amino acids: CAISETGKETQYF. The CDR3 DNA is TGTGCCATCAGTGAAACAGGGAAAGAGACCCAGTACTTC.

This sequence joins TRBV18 and TRBJ2-5; D ambiguous. The CDR3 covers 13 residues. Trimming left V 3 bases short and J 5 bases short, with 10 bases between. Looked up from germline, CDR1 is KGHSH and CDR2 is LQKENI. The CDR3 loop reads CASSPSGSETQYF. The CDR3 region has the DNA TGTGCCAGCTCACCGTCCGGAAGCGAGACCCAGTACTTC.

This clonotype was detected a few times. V and J are TRBV5-5 and TRBJ2-3, with 16 bases fitting TRBD2. Germline V gene data show CDR1 as SGHKS and CDR2 as YYEKEE (reference sequence). This CDR3 has 18 amino acids. Unmatched junction bases numbered 4, after V lost 0 bases and J lost 3 bases. The CDR3 DNA reads TGTGCCAGCAGCTTGGGCGGGACTAGCGGGGGGGCAACAGATACGCAGTATTTT. It codes for CASSLGGTSGGATDTQYF.

This clonotype was detected a few times. The chain carries TRBV12-3 or TRBV12-4 and TRBJ2-5; D perhaps matches TRBD2 (6 bases). The CDR3 has 14 amino acids. V dropped 5 bases and J dropped 7 bases, with 17 bases sitting between them. Written as DNA, the CDR3 is TGTGCCAGCAGTGGGGGGACCCCCCAGAGGACCCAGTACTTC. Protein sequence: CASSGGTPQRTQYF.

Many counts were recorded for this clonotype. This chain links TRBV12-3 or TRBV12-4 with TRBJ2-7; 9 bases fit TRBD1. This CDR3 region has 16 residues. V lost 4 bases, J lost 3 bases, and 10 bases stayed unmatched. CDR3 nucleotides: TGTGCCAGCAGTTCGAACTTCCGGGACAGGGTCTACGAGCAGTACTTC. It codes for CASSSNFRDRVYEQYF.

A few counts support this clonotype. V gene TRBV4-1 combines with J gene TRBJ1-5, with 9 nucleotides matching TRBD1. With 0 bases clipped from V and 5 bases from J, the junction kept 14 bases outside the gene matches. CDR3 length: 19 amino acids. In germline, CDR1 is MGHRA, CDR2 YSYEKL. The DNA of the CDR3 is TGCGCCAGCAGCCAAGATTGGCGAGCCCGGGACAGGGCCGATCAGCCCCAGCATTTT. Its protein product is CASSQDWRARDRADQPQHF.

This clonotype was picked up a small number of times. This chain joins TRBV3-1 and TRBJ1-4; tentative D call: TRBD1 (6 bases). The CDR3 has 13 amino acids. Deletions cut 1 base from V and 6 bases from J, with 6 bases between. Germline V gene data show CDR1 as LGHDT and CDR2 as YNNKEL (reference sequence). The CDR3 reads CASSQGTDEKLFF. CDR3 bases: TGTGCCAGCAGCCAAGGGACAGATGAAAAACTGTTTTTT.

This chain joins TRBV7-2 and TRBJ1-5, with TRBD1 as a possible D gene (5 bases). CDR1 is SGHTA and CDR2 is FQGNSA in the germline V gene. V lost 3 bases and J lost 2, with 11 bases in between. There are 15 residues in the CDR3. The DNA of the CDR3 is TGTGCCAGCAGCTTCGTGGGGGATCGCAATCAGCCCCAGCATTTT. This sequence encodes CASSFVGDRNQPQHF.

The V call is TRBV4-1, the J call TRBJ2-2; weak D call: TRBD1 (5 bases). Germline V gene lookup returns CDR1 MGHRA and CDR2 YSYEKL. There are 19 residues in the CDR3. V lost 4 bases to trimming and J lost 6 bases, with 27 bases between them. Written as DNA, the CDR3 is TGCGCCAGCAGCCCCCCAAATGGGGCTACAACACGGCCTCCCGGGGAGCTGTTTTTT. Amino acid sequence: CASSPPNGATTRPPGELFF.

This clonotype was seen a few times. The chain carries TRBV12-3 or TRBV12-4 and TRBJ2-5; D is ambiguous. The CDR3 length is 13 residues. The germline V and J ends were trimmed by 5 bases and 2 bases, with 9 bases remaining between them. The CDR3 sequence is CASSPAAQETQYF. CDR3 in DNA: TGTGCCAGCAGTCCCGCAGCACAAGAGACCCAGTACTTC.

This clonotype was seen repeatedly, ten times or more. The chain employs TRBV28 and TRBJ2-7, with D tentatively TRBD1 (6 bases). The CDR3 runs to 15 residues. Germline V CDR1 and CDR2: MDHEN, SYDVKM. V lost 6 bases and J 6 bases, leaving 21 bases between the germline ends. The CDR3 loop reads CASSHYTSGAREQYF. The CDR3 nucleotides read TGTGCCAGCAGCCATTACACTTCAGGGGCGCGCGAGCAGTACTTC.

This clonotype was counted a few times. The chain recombines TRBV10-3 with TRBJ1-5; D remains unclear. The CDR3 extends over 13 amino acids. V dropped 6 bases and J dropped 1 base, with 7 bases sitting between them. Germline V gene lookup returns CDR1 ENHRY and CDR2 SYGVKD. CDR3 region: CAIRDGSNQPQHF. For the CDR3, the DNA is TGTGCCATCAGGGACGGGAGCAATCAGCCCCAGCATTTT.

This CDR3 is CASSLLSAGEQYF. CDR3 nucleotide sequence: TGTGCCAGCAGCTTACTAAGTGCGGGGGAGCAGTACTTC. The rearrangement uses TRBV11-3 and TRBJ2-7; a weak D match, TRBD2 (6 bases). This CDR3 has 13 residues. Germline V gene lookup returns CDR1 SGHNT and CDR2 YENEEA. Trimming took off 2 bases at V and 7 bases at J, with 12 bases between the two ends.

There are many counts of this clonotype. The rearrangement uses TRBV3-1 and TRBJ2-3; 11 bases align to TRBD2. The CDR3 spans 15 residues. V lost 4 bases and J lost 4; bases outside the gene matches: 4. Per germline, CDR1 LGHDT and CDR2 YNNKEL (reference sequence). As DNA, the CDR3 is TGTGCCAGCAGCCTCCTAGCGGGGGGTTCAGATACGCAGTATTTT. Its protein is CASSLLAGGSDTQYF.

This clonotype has more than one count but fewer than ten. The chain couples TRBV10-3 to TRBJ1-1, with unresolved D. Germline V gene data show CDR1 as ENHRY and CDR2 as SYGVKD. The CDR3 loop spans 14 amino acids. The V end was cut by 1 base, the J end by 7 bases, with 13 bases between. The CDR3, as DNA: TGTGCCATCAGTGAGTTCGCAGGAAGGGTTGAAGCTTTCTTT. Amino acid sequence: CAISEFAGRVEAFF.